The entry below gives a single T cell receptor beta chain sequence along with its context. A much larger clonotype is one base distant, so this may be a read error. The entry originates in a study of early T cells in non-severe SARS-CoV-2 infection. The V and J ends lost 5 bases and 4 bases respectively, with 13 bases between them. Looked up from germline, CDR1 is MNHNY and CDR2 is SVGAGI (reference sequence). The CDR3 length is 14 residues. The protocol attached unique molecular identifiers to individual cDNA molecules. TCRdb reprocessed the 5' RACE reads with MiXCR, giving one entry per CDR3 protein. The sample lists roughly 45,000 distinct CDR3 sequences, around 11% seen once, with about 8.9% in the top ten.

The TCR comes from an adult who was a healthcare worker with PCR-confirmed SARS-CoV-2 infection or an uninfected control (not recorded which). The genes are TRBV6-6 and TRBJ2-3, with a tentative D call TRBD1 (6 bases). Sequenced: whole blood. The CDR3 DNA reads as TGTGCCAGCAGTAACAGACAGGTGGCAGATACGCAGTATTTT. Protein sequence: CASSNRQVADTQYF.